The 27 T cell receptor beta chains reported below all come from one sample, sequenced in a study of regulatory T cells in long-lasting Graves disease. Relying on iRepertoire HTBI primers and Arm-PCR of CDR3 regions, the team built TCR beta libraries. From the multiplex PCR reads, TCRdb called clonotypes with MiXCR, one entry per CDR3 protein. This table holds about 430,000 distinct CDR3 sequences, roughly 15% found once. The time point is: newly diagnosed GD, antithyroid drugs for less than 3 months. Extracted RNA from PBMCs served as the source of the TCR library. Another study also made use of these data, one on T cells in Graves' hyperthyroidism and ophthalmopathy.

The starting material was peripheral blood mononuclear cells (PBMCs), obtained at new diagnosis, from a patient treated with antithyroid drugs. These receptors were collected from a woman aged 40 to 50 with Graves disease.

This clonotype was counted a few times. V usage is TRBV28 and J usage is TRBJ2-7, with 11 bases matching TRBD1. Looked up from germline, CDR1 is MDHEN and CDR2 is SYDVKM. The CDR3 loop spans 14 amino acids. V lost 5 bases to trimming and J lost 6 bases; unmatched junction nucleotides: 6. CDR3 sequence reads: CASSAGTGGIEQYF. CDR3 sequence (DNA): TGTGCCAGCAGTGCCGGGACAGGGGGAATCGAGCAGTACTTC.

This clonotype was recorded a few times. This CDR3 is CSASREFYNEQFF. The CDR3 DNA sequence: TGCAGTGCTAGTCGCGAGTTCTACAATGAGCAGTTCTTC. The chain joins TRBV20-1 to TRBJ2-1, with D unresolved. V was trimmed by 3 bases and J by 3 bases, leaving 9 bases between them. Germline values: CDR1 DFQATT, CDR2 SNEGSKA (reference sequence). The CDR3 length is 13 residues.

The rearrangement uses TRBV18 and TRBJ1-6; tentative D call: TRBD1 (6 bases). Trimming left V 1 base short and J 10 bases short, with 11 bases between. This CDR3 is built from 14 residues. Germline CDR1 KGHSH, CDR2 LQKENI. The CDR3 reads CASSPQGERSPLHF. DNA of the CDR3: TGTGCCAGCTCACCACAGGGGGAACGGTCACCCCTCCACTTT.

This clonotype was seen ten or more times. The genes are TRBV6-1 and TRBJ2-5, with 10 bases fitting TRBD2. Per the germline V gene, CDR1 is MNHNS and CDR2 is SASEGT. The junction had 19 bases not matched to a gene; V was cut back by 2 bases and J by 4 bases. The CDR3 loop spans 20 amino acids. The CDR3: CASSESEGWTSGGEGETQYF. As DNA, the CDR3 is TGTGCCAGCAGTGAATCGGAAGGGTGGACTAGCGGTGGAGAGGGAGAGACCCAGTACTTC.

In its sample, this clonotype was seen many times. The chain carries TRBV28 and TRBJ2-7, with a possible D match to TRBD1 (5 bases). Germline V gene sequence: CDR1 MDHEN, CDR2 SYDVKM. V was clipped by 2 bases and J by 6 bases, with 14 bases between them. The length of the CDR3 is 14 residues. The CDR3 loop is CASSLPLQGPEQYF. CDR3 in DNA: TGTGCCAGCAGTTTACCCCTGCAGGGCCCCGAGCAGTACTTC.

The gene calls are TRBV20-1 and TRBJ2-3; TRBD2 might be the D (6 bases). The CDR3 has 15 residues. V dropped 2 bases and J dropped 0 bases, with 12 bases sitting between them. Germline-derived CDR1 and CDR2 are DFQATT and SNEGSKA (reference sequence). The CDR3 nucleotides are TGCAGTGCTAGACCGCCGGGACTTAGCACAGATACGCAGTATTTT. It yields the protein CSARPPGLSTDTQYF.

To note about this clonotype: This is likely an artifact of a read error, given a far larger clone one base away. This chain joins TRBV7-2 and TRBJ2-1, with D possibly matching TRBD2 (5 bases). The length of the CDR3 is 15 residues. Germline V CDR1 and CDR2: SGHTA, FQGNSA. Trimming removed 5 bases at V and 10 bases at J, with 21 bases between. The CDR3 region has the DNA TGTGCCAGCAGCAGTAGCGCCCCCTGGACCTACGAGCAGTTCTTC. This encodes CASSSSAPWTYEQFF.

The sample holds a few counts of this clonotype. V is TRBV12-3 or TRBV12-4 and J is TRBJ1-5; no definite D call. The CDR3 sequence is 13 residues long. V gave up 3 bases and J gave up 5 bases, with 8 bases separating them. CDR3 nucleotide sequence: TGTGCCAGCAGTTTTCTGACCGATCAGCCCCAGCATTTT. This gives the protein CASSFLTDQPQHF.

The CDR3 nucleotides read TGTGCCAGCAGCTTAAACCGGGACAGGGGGCTCCCTGAAGCTTTCTTT. Protein: CASSLNRDRGLPEAFF. J is TRBJ1-1 and V is TRBV11-2; 12 bases line up with TRBD1. V lost 2 bases, J lost 6 bases, and 7 bases stayed unmatched. The CDR3 consists of 16 residues. In germline, CDR1 is SGHAT, CDR2 FQNNGV.

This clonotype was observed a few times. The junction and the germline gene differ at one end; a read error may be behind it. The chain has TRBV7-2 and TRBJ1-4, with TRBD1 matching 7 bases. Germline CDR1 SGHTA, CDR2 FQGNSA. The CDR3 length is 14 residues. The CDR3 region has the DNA TGTGCCAGCAGCCCGATGCGGGACAGCGAAAAACTGCTTTTT. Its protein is CASSPMRDSEKLLF.

Here the CDR3 reads CASTDPGNTQYF. DNA of the CDR3: TGTGCCAGCACCGATCCTGGCAATACGCAGTATTTT. V is TRBV12-3 or TRBV12-4 and J is TRBJ2-3; D gene ambiguous. The V gene lost 7 bases and the J gene lost 7 bases, with 12 bases spanning the gap. CDR3 length: 12 residues.

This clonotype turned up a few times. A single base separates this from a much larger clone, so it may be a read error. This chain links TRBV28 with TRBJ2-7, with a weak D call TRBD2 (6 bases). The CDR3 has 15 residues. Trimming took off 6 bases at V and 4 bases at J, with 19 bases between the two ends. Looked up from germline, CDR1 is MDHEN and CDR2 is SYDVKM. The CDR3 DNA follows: TGTGCCAGCAGCGAAAGGAGGGCGGCTTTGTACGAGCAGTACTTC. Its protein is CASSERRAALYEQYF.

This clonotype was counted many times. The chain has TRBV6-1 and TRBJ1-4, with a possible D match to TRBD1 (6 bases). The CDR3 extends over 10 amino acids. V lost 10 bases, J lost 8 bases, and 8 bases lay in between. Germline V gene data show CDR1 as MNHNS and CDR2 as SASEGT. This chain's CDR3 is CAKGGEKLFF. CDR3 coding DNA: TGTGCCAAGGGGGGGGAAAAACTGTTTTTT.

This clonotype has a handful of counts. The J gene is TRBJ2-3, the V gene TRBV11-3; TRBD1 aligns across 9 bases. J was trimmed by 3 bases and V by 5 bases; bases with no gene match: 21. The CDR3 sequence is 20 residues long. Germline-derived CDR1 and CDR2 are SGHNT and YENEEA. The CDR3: CASSLRPGTGFGILTDTQYF. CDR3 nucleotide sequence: TGTGCCAGCAGCCTCCGGCCGGGGACAGGGTTTGGTATCTTGACAGATACGCAGTATTTT.

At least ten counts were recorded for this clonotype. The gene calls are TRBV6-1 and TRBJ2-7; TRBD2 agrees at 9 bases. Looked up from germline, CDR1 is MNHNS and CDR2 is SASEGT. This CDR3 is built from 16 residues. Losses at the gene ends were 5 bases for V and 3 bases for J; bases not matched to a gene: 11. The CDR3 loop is CASSRNSGRTHYEQYF. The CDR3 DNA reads TGTGCCAGCAGTCGAAACAGCGGGAGGACCCACTACGAGCAGTACTTC.

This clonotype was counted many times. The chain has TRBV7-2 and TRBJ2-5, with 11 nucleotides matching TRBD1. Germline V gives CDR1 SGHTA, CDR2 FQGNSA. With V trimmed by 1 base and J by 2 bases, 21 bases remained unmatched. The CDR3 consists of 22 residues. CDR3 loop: CASSLVQSGQGGSRQGQETQYF. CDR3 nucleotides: TGTGCCAGCAGCTTAGTCCAGTCGGGACAGGGGGGTTCTCGGCAAGGGCAAGAGACCCAGTACTTC. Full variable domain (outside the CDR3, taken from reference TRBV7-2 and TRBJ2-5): GAGVSQSPSNKVTEKGKDVELRCDPISGHTALYWYRQSLGQGLEFLIYFQGNSAPDKSGLPSDRFSAERTGGSVSTLTIQRTQQEDSAVYLCASSLVQSGQGGSRQGQETQYFGPGTRLLVL.

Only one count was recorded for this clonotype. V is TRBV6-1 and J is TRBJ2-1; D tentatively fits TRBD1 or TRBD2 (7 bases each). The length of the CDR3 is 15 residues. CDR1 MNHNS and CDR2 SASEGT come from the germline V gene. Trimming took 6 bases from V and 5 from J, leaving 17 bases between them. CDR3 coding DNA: TGTGCCAGCAGCCAGGGGGGGCAGAGTAACAATGAGCAGTTCTTC. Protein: CASSQGGQSNNEQFF.

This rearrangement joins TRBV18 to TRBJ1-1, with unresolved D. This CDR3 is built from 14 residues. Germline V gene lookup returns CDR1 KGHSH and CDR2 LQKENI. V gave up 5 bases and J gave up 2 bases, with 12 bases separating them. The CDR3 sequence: CASSTARANTEAFF. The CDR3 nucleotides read TGTGCCAGCTCAACGGCCCGAGCAAACACTGAAGCTTTCTTT.

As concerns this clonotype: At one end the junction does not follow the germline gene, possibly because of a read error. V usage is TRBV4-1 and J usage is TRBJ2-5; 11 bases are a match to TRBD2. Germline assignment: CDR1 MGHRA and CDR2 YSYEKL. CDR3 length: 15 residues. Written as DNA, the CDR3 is TGTGCCAGCAGCCGCGGGACTAGCGGCCAAGGGACCCAGTACTTC. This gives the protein CASSRGTSGQGTQYF.

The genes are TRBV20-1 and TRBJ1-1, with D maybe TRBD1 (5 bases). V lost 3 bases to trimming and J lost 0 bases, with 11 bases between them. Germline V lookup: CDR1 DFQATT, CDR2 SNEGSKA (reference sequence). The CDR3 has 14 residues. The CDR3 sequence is CSASTDKMNTEAFF. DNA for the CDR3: TGCAGTGCTAGTACGGACAAAATGAACACTGAAGCTTTCTTT.

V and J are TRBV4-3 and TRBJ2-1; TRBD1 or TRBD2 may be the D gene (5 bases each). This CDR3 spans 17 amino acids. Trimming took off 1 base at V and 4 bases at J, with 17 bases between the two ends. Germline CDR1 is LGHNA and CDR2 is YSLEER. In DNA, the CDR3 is TGCGCCAGCAGCCAAGCCTCGAGGGGCGCCGAGTACAATGAGCAGTTCTTC. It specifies CASSQASRGAEYNEQFF.

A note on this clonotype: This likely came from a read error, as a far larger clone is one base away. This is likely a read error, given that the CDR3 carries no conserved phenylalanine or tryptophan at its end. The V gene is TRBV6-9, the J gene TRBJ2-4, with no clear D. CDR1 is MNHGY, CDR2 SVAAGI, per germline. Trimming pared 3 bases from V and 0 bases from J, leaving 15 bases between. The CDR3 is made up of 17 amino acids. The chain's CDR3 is CASSYVSYGIAKNIQYS. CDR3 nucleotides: TGTGCCAGCAGTTACGTCAGCTATGGGATAGCCAAAAACATTCAGTACTCC.

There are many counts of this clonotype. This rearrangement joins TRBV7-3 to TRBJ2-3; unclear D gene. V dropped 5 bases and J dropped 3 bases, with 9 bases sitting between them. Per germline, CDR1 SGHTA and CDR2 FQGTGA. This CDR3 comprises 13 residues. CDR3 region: CASSPSPTDTQYF. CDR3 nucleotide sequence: TGTGCCAGCAGCCCAAGTCCGACAGATACGCAGTATTTT.

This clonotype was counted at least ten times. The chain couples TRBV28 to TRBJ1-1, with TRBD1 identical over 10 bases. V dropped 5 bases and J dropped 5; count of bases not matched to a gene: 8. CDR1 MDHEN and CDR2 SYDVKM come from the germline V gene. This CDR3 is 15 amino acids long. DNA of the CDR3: TGTGCCAGCAGTATCCTAGGACAGGGGGTAACTGAAGCTTTCTTT. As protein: CASSILGQGVTEAFF.

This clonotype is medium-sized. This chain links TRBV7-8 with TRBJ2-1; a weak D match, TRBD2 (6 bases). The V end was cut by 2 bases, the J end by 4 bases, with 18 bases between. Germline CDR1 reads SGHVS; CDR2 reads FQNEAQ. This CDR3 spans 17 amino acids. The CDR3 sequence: CASSLSGGSGLYNEQFF. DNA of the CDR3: TGTGCCAGCAGCTTATCTGGCGGTAGCGGACTTTACAATGAGCAGTTCTTC.

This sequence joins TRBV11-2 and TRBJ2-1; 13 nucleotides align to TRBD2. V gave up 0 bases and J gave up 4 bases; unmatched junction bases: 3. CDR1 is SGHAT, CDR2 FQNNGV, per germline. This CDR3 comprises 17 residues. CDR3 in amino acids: CASSLDLTSGRYNEQFF. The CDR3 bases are TGTGCCAGCAGCTTAGATTTGACTAGCGGGAGGTACAATGAGCAGTTCTTC.

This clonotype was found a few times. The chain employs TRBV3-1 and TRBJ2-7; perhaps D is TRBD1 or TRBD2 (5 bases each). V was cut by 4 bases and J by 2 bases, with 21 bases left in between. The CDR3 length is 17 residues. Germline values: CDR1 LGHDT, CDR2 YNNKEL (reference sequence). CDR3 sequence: CASSPTGRDGDTYEQYF. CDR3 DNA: TGTGCCAGCAGCCCTACCGGTAGGGACGGAGATACCTACGAGCAGTACTTC.